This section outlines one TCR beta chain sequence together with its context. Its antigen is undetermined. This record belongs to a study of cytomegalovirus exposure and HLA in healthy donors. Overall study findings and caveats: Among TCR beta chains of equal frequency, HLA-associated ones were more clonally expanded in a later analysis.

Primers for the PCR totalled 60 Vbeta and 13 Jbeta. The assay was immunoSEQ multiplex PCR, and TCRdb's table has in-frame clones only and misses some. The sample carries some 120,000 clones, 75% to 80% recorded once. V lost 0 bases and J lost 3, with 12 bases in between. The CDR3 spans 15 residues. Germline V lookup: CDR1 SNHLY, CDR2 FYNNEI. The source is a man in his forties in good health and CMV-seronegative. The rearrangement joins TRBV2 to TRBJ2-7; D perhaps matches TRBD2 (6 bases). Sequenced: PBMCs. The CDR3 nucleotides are TGTGCCAGCAGTGAAGCGCGGGGTAATGGCTACGAGCAGTACTTC. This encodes CASSEARGNGYEQYF.